This T cell receptor (beta chain) was documented in a study of Ad26.COV2.S vaccination and SARS-CoV-2 variants (dated by TCRdb to the early 2020s). Regarding the complete study: Donors in the vaccine arm were drawn from COV1001, a phase I-IIa trial of Ad26.COV2.S in healthy adults that was multicentre, randomized, double-blind and placebo-controlled. TCRbeta repertoire sequencing served as the tool for gauging how specific and how broad the SARS-CoV-2-reactive T cell receptors were following Ad26.COV2.S vaccination. Trial participants were randomized into five groups of five, in which low-dose or high-dose Ad26.COV2.S was given once or twice, or placebo was given on both occasions. Dosing of Ad26.COV2.S was intramuscular, at either 5x10^10 or 1x10^11 viral particles, delivered as one shot or as two shots spaced 56 days apart. The TCR-sequenced set comprised approximately 32 samples: some 19 Ad26.COV2.S vaccine recipients, 5 placebo recipients and 8 SARS-CoV-2 convalescent individuals. Throughout the experiments and outcome assessment, investigators stayed blinded to trial group allocation.

TCRbeta CDR3 regions were sequenced with the immunoSEQ Assay. After extraction, genomic DNA underwent amplification by bias-controlled multiplex PCR, followed by high-throughput sequencing. The published analysis was carried out like this. To quantify the absolute abundance of each unique TCRbeta CDR3 region, sequences were collapsed and filtered. T cell fraction was estimated by normalizing TCRbeta template counts to usable DNA, with usable DNA measured through amplification of reference genes found in all nucleated cells. Repertoire TCRs were annotated as SARS-CoV-2-specific by exact matching of V gene, CDR3 amino acid sequence and J gene to a known reactive TCR set. The reference SARS-CoV-2 TCR set was derived from MIRA and filtered for enrichment in COVID-19-positive ImmuneCODE repertoires, a step that removed public or cross-reactive TCRs. Using the MIRA antigens, annotated TCRs were further analysed by specific ORF or by position within an ORF. Breadth was defined as the number of annotated unique rearrangements divided by the total number of unique productive rearrangements, and depth was defined as the summed frequency of the annotated unique rearrangements. Group comparisons of TCR breadth used two-sided Wilcoxon rank-sum tests. Sourced from immuneACCESS, this table was stored by TCRdb with only in-frame sequences that have V and J called. A share of the clones is absent; for the studies checked, an unresolved V gene accounts for under half, and the remainder has no known explanation. V and J calls and clone size follow that table, whereas D and trimming were derived from the DNA. The sample profile shows about 320,000 clones; 75% to 90% of them were found once. Of the sample, about 5% falls within the top ten clones.

The junction shows trimming of 4 bases on V and 5 bases on J, and the gene matches do not reach 7 bases of it. The CDR3 runs 14 amino acids, cysteine and phenylalanine included. Only the CDR3 part of the read is kept: 42 bases, read in frame from the first base. CDR1 and CDR2, per the germline V gene, are LGHNA and YSLEER. A note on this clone: This clone's antigen is unknown. No clone much larger than this one lies a single base away; base qualities are absent.

The sample's treatment or condition, from its label and the paper: 19 received Ad26.COV2.S at low or high dose, single or two shots; roughly five received placebo; per-sample allocation not given. Repertoires of vaccine and placebo recipients were sequenced from samples taken on day 63 after the first injection. In Cohort 1b, about 25 adults aged 18-55 years were enrolled at a single site in Boston, USA, between 29 July and 7 August 2020. As a vaccine, Ad26.COV2.S was a replication-incompetent adenovirus type 26 vector that expressed a prefusion-stabilized SARS-CoV-2 spike protein derived from the original Wuhan strain. What the work shows at the level of the full study, not this receptor alone: Spike-specific TCR breadth was higher in Ad26.COV2.S recipients than in placebo recipients (P = 0.0014). It was noted by the authors that total T cell responses may have been underestimated by the TCR breadth and depth analyses. The study was not powered for comparison of responses between vaccine doses or regimens. Substantial breadth of spike-specific CD8+ and CD4+ T cell responses was reported after vaccination. Comparable non-spike TCR breadth was observed between vaccine and placebo recipients, consistent with only spike being contained in the vaccine.

This clonotype originated in a person aged 18-65 years who received the Ad26.COV2.S COVID-19 vaccine or a placebo. In this chain, TRBV4-3 is recombined with TRBJ1-2, and TRBD1 matches 7 of the central bases. This sample comprised peripheral blood, obtained in a trial of Ad26.COV2.S vaccine versus placebo. The CDR3 protein is CASSPDRMGYGYTF. The bases read TGCGCCAGCAGCCCGGACAGGATGGGGTATGGCTACACCTTC.